This is a list of T cell receptor beta chains from one sample in a study of blood T cell repertoires in COVID-19. Assay used: immunoSEQ multiplex PCR; TCRdb lists only in-frame clones, some missing. Of hundreds of thousands of clones listed, 87% are singletons. The sample was PBMCs or T cells enriched from blood (not recorded which). These receptors originate from a middle-aged man in a cohort exposed to, infected with or recovered from COVID-19 (not recorded which). Both conserved end residues are part of each CDR3. D genes are given only for firm matches. Clone size, where shown, is once, few, many, or a class for clones that have expanded.

j_call clone_size v_call d_call cdr3_aa cdr3_nt
TRBJ2-7 . TRBV5-1 . CASSLSPAYEQYF TGCGCCAGCAGCTTGAGTCCAGCCTACGAGCAGTACTTC
TRBJ2-1 . TRBV7-2 TRBD1 CASSQTGDFEQFF TGTGCCAGCAGCCAGACAGGGGATTTTGAGCAGTTCTTC
TRBJ1-2 . TRBV6-5 . CASSPRTETGGYTF TGTGCCAGCAGTCCTAGGACAGAGACGGGGGGCTACACCTTC
TRBJ1-2 . TRBV19 . CASSIPSSYGYTF TGTGCCAGTAGTATCCCCTCCTCCTATGGCTACACCTTC
TRBJ1-2 . TRBV5-1 . CASRADNYGYTF TGCGCCAGCAGGGCGGATAACTATGGCTACACCTTC
TRBJ2-3 . TRBV27 TRBD2 CASNPRTRENTDTQYF TGTGCCAGCAATCCACGGACTAGGGAAAACACAGATACGCAGTATTTT
TRBJ2-7 . TRBV2 TRBD1 CASSEGTGGSYEQYF TGTGCCAGCAGTGAGGGGACAGGGGGTTCCTACGAGCAGTACTTC
TRBJ2-1 . TRBV5-1 TRBD2 CASSSGTSGVNEQFF TGCGCCAGCAGCTCAGGGACTAGCGGGGTTAATGAGCAGTTCTTC
TRBJ2-7 . TRBV11-3 TRBD1 CASSEVGTERSSYEQYF TGTGCCAGCAGCGAGGTCGGGACAGAAAGGAGCTCCTACGAGCAGTACTTC
TRBJ2-7 . TRBV6-2/TRBV6-3 . CASSFRTTYEQYF TGTGCCAGCAGTTTTCGGACTACCTACGAGCAGTACTTC
TRBJ2-6 once TRBV19 . CASSIGGTSGANVLTF TGTGCCAGTAGTATAGGCGGGACTTCTGGGGCCAACGTCCTGACTTTC
TRBJ1-1 once TRBV6-1 TRBD1 CASSGSTGPLNTEAFF TGTGCCAGCAGTGGCTCGACAGGGCCCTTGAACACTGAAGCTTTCTTT
TRBJ2-1 . TRBV7-8 TRBD2 CASSRGTSGDYNEQFF TGTGCCAGCAGCCGAGGGACTAGCGGAGACTACAATGAGCAGTTCTTC
TRBJ1-1 . TRBV13 . CASSPWPGTEAFF TGTGCCAGCAGCCCCTGGCCGGGGACTGAAGCTTTCTTT
TRBJ1-1 . TRBV27 TRBD1 CASSSTGVGEAFF TGTGCCAGCAGTTCGACAGGGGTGGGGGAAGCTTTCTTT
TRBJ1-2 . TRBV15 . CATSRDKNYGYTF TGTGCCACCAGCAGAGATAAAAACTATGGCTACACCTTC
TRBJ2-5 few TRBV29-1 . CSAGQIQETQYF TGCAGCGCCGGACAGATCCAAGAGACCCAGTACTTC
TRBJ2-1 few TRBV3-1/TRBV3-2 TRBD2 CASRGSSGIYNEQFF TGTGCCAGCAGAGGATCTAGCGGTATATACAATGAGCAGTTCTTC
TRBJ1-2 . TRBV27 . CASSFMQGNGYTF TGTGCCAGCAGTTTTATGCAGGGAAATGGCTACACCTTC
TRBJ2-5 . TRBV5-1 TRBD2 CASSTRTSGSGETQYF TGCGCCAGCAGCACTCGGACTAGCGGGAGTGGGGAGACCCAGTACTTC
TRBJ2-4 few TRBV11-2 TRBD2 CASSSGLAGSGDIQYF TGTGCCAGCAGCTCCGGACTAGCGGGATCGGGGGACATTCAGTACTTC
TRBJ1-5 . TRBV28 . CASKNRRYSNQPQHF TGTGCCAGCAAGAACCGCCGGTATAGCAATCAGCCCCAGCATTTT
TRBJ2-5 . TRBV18 . CASSPPWLQETQYF TGTGCCAGCTCACCCCCGTGGCTTCAAGAGACCCAGTACTTC